This TCR beta chain is from a study of shared clonotypes between healthy human individuals. General study results and limits: Rarefaction showed sorted-subset sequencing was incomplete despite large depth.

Only in-frame clones appear in the TCRdb table, and some are missing; sequencing was by immunoSEQ multiplex PCR. This sample has roughly 890,000 clones, with about 91% found just once. Naive CD8 isolation took CD45RO-negative cells positively selected for CCR7 and excluded terminally differentiated effector memory CD45RA+ cells. Regarding this clone: What it binds is not known.

Germline CDR1 SQVTM, CDR2 ANQGSEA. With 2 bases removed from V and 6 bases from J, the gap between germline ends came to 14 bases. The CDR3 loop spans 14 amino acids. Sample: naive CD8+ T cells sorted from blood. The chain couples TRBV29-1 to TRBJ1-5; D is unclear. This TCR came from a man aged 25 to 40 in good health. DNA for the CDR3: TGCAGCGTTGAACTCGGTGGCCCGGGTCAGCCCCAGCATTTT. Translation: CSVELGGPGQPQHF.